This T cell receptor beta chain was identified in a study of molecular identifiers for immune sequencing clone quantification. This clonotype showed up many times. In TCRdb, the PCR reads were re-called with MiXCR into one record per CDR3 protein. The table includes 250,000 to 400,000 distinct CDR3 sequences, over 20% detected once. V dropped 9 bases and J dropped 4 bases, with 14 bases sitting between them. The length of the CDR3 is 13 residues. Germline V gives CDR1 SNHLY, CDR2 FYNNEI. The clonotype comes from a human donor in good health. Some libraries in this study had Jurkat cell RNA spiked in. The chain uses TRBV2 and TRBJ2-3; a possible D gene is TRBD2 (6 bases). Sequenced sample: naive CD8+ T cells from blood, with Jurkat cell RNA spiked in. Regarding subset: FACS-sorted CD8+CD4-CCR7+CD45RA+ naive T cells. The CDR3 DNA reads as TGTGCCAGGAACTCCGGGGAGGCAGATACGCAGTATTTT. This encodes CARNSGEADTQYF.